Listed below are T cell receptor beta chains from one sample, sequenced in a study of shared clonotypes between healthy human individuals. The method was immunoSEQ multiplex PCR; TCRdb's version includes in-frame clones alone and lacks a portion of them. The data hold 2 million to 3 million clones, with more than 85% observed a single time. The material sequenced was naive CD4+ T cells from PBMCs. The receptors originated from a man in his late teens or twenties in good health. Some clones in this sample may be carry-over from other donors' samples. Both conserved end residues are part of each CDR3. The order of the fields is D gene, clone size, J gene, V gene, CDR3 protein, CDR3 DNA. D genes are given only for firm matches. Size values are once, few and many counts, or a class for expanded clones, and some rows have none.

d_call: TRBD1
clone_size: once
j_call: TRBJ1-2
v_call: TRBV5-1
cdr3_aa: CASSRQPRQGANGYTF
cdr3_nt: TGCGCCAGCAGCCGACAGCCGCGACAGGGGGCTAATGGCTACACCTTC

d_call: NA
clone_size: NA
j_call: TRBJ2-3
v_call: TRBV5-1
cdr3_aa: CASSSQGLSSTDTQYF
cdr3_nt: TGCGCCAGCAGCTCTCAGGGACTGTCTAGCACAGATACGCAGTATTTT

d_call: NA
clone_size: NA
j_call: TRBJ1-1
v_call: TRBV5-4
cdr3_aa: CASRRDQGPTEAFF
cdr3_nt: TGTGCCAGCAGGAGGGATCAGGGACCCACTGAAGCTTTCTTT

d_call: NA
clone_size: NA
j_call: TRBJ2-7
v_call: TRBV4-2
cdr3_aa: CASSQEPTAYEQYF
cdr3_nt: TGTGCCAGCAGCCAAGAGCCTACCGCCTACGAGCAGTACTTC

d_call: NA
clone_size: few
j_call: TRBJ1-1
v_call: TRBV20-1
cdr3_aa: CSARADGEAFF
cdr3_nt: TGCAGTGCTAGAGCGGATGGTGAAGCTTTCTTT

d_call: TRBD2
clone_size: NA
j_call: TRBJ2-3
v_call: TRBV11-2
cdr3_aa: CASSLGASGGTDTQYF
cdr3_nt: TGTGCCAGCAGCTTAGGGGCTAGCGGAGGCACAGATACGCAGTATTTT

d_call: NA
clone_size: NA
j_call: TRBJ1-1
v_call: TRBV28
cdr3_aa: CASRDRPNTEAFF
cdr3_nt: TGTGCCAGCAGAGACAGGCCGAACACTGAAGCTTTCTTT

d_call: NA
clone_size: NA
j_call: TRBJ1-2
v_call: TRBV5-4
cdr3_aa: CASSLALGGHGYTF
cdr3_nt: TGTGCCAGCAGCTTGGCCTTAGGGGGACATGGCTACACCTTC

d_call: NA
clone_size: NA
j_call: TRBJ2-1
v_call: TRBV5-1
cdr3_aa: CASSLGQEDEQFF
cdr3_nt: TGCGCCAGCAGCTTGGGACAGGAGGATGAGCAGTTCTTC

d_call: NA
clone_size: few
j_call: TRBJ1-1
v_call: TRBV7-2
cdr3_aa: CASSPRTLAEAFF
cdr3_nt: TGTGCCAGCAGCCCTAGGACTCTGGCTGAAGCTTTCTTT